Listed below are T cell receptor beta chains from one sample, sequenced in a study of cytomegalovirus exposure and HLA in healthy donors. Here immunoSEQ multiplex PCR was the method, and the copy in TCRdb shows in-frame clones only, minus some. Altogether 100,000 to 150,000 clones are present, 55% to 75% being singletons, with the ten largest covering less than 5%. Specimen: PBMCs. The receptor set was obtained from a man aged 25 to 40 in good health and CMV-seronegative. The CDR3 runs from the conserved cysteine through the conserved F or W. A D gene is named only where the DNA matches it firmly. Some rows have no size entry. The others give once, few or many, or a class for an expanded clone.

d_gene	v_gene	abundance	j_gene	CDR3nt	CDR3aa
NA	TRBV4-2	NA	TRBJ1-2	TGTGCCAGCAGCCAAGATGGCGGGGGCCAGGTGTCTAGGGGCTACACCTTC	CASSQDGGGQVSRGYTF
NA	TRBV7-6	NA	TRBJ1-6	TGTGCCAGCAGCTTAGCCCTCCCTGACAGACACTATAATTCACCCCTCCACTTT	CASSLALPDRHYNSPLHF
NA	TRBV5-4	NA	TRBJ1-1	TGTGCCAGCAGCTTGTTGGGCACAGGGAACACTGAAGCTTTCTTT	CASSLLGTGNTEAFF
NA	TRBV9	NA	TRBJ1-5	TGTGCCAGCAGCGTAGGTGGCAGCAATCAGCCCCAGCATTTT	CASSVGGSNQPQHF
NA	TRBV14	few	TRBJ2-2	TGTGCCAGCAGCCAATCTTACAGGGAATTAACCGGGGAGCTGTTTTTT	CASSQSYRELTGELFF
NA	TRBV29-1	NA	TRBJ2-7	TGCAGCGTTGTGGGCAGGGCCTACGAGCAGTACTTC	CSVVGRAYEQYF
NA	TRBV5-1	NA	TRBJ1-2	TGCGCCAGCAGCCCGGATGCGGGGACCTATGGCTACACCTTC	CASSPDAGTYGYTF
TRBD1	TRBV7-2	NA	TRBJ2-7	TGTGCCAGCAGCCCGGGACAGGTTTTTGCTTACGAGCAGTACTTC	CASSPGQVFAYEQYF
NA	TRBV6-1	NA	TRBJ2-1	TGTGCCAGCACGGCTCGAGTTAGCGATGAGCAGTTCTTC	CASTARVSDEQFF
NA	TRBV19	NA	TRBJ2-7	TGTGCCCCCGGGGGATACGAGCAGTACTTC	CAPGGYEQYF
NA	TRBV7-8	NA	TRBJ1-1	TGTGCCAGCACCCTAATACCAGGGCTTATGAACACTGAAGCTTTCTTT	CASTLIPGLMNTEAFF
TRBD2	TRBV9	once	TRBJ2-3	TGTGCCAGCAGCGTAGATCCCCCCCTAGCGGGGGTGAATGGTCGGACAGATACGCAGTATTTT	CASSVDPPLAGVNGRTDTQYF
NA	TRBV7-9	NA	TRBJ1-1	TGTGCCAGCAGCTTAGGAACAGCGAACACTGAAGCTTTCTTT	CASSLGTANTEAFF
TRBD1	TRBV7-9	NA	TRBJ1-2	TGTGCCAGCAGCGCTGGGGACAGGGCTCAACCTTTC	CASSAGDRAQPF
TRBD1	TRBV5-6	NA	TRBJ2-2	TGTGCCAGCAGCTGGGACAGGATGAACACCGGGGAGCTGTTTTTT	CASSWDRMNTGELFF
NA	TRBV4-1	NA	TRBJ1-3	TGCGCCAGCAGCCAAGACATTAGGCGGGATATATCTGGAAACACCATATATTTT	CASSQDIRRDISGNTIYF
NA	TRBV18	NA	TRBJ2-1	TGTGCCAGCTCACAAAGCAGGGGCAATGAGCAGTTCTTC	CASSQSRGNEQFF
NA	TRBV2	once	TRBJ2-1	TGTGCCAGCATGGGAGAAAATGAGCAGTTCTTC	CASMGENEQFF
TRBD2	TRBV6-1	NA	TRBJ2-7	TGTGCCAGCAGTGCAGCACTAGCGGTCTACGAGCAGTACTTC	CASSAALAVYEQYF
NA	TRBV7-8	NA	TRBJ2-5	TGTGCCAGCAGCTTAGAGGGGTCAGGCCTCCAAGAGACCCAGTACTTC	CASSLEGSGLQETQYF
NA	TRBV28	NA	TRBJ2-2	TGTGCCAGCATGTCGTACCGGGAAGCCGCGAACACCGGGGAGCTGTTTTTT	CASMSYREAANTGELFF
TRBD1	TRBV11-3	NA	TRBJ1-5	TGTGCCAGCAGCCAAGAGGACAGGGGAATAAATCAGCCCCAGCATTTT	CASSQEDRGINQPQHF
NA	TRBV28	NA	TRBJ1-6	TGTGCCAGCAGCCCCCGACAGTTTTATAATTCACCCCTCCACTTT	CASSPRQFYNSPLHF
NA	TRBV9	few	TRBJ2-7	TGTGCCAGCAGCGCCGGGACTCGGGTCGGCGAGCAGTACTTC	CASSAGTRVGEQYF
NA	TRBV7-3	once	TRBJ1-5	TGTGCCAGCAGCTTAATCCGGGTTCAGCCCCAGCATTTT	CASSLIRVQPQHF
NA	TRBV5-1	NA	TRBJ2-4	TGCGCCAGCAGCGAACAGGTTTCCAAAAACATTCAGTACTTC	CASSEQVSKNIQYF
TRBD1	TRBV5-4	NA	TRBJ2-7	TGTGCCAGCAGCACGCGGACAGGGCTATACGAGCAGTACTTC	CASSTRTGLYEQYF
NA	TRBV5-1	NA	TRBJ1-3	TGCGCCAGCAGCCTGGAGGGGGGGTTCAGCTCTGGAAACACCATATATTTT	CASSLEGGFSSGNTIYF
TRBD1	TRBV28	NA	TRBJ2-1	TGTGCCAGCAGACGGACAGGGGACAATGAGCAGTTCTTC	CASRRTGDNEQFF
TRBD2	TRBV28	NA	TRBJ2-7	TGTGCCAGCAGACCAAGACTAGCGGGGGCCCGCTACGAGCAGTACTTC	CASRPRLAGARYEQYF
NA	TRBV7-9	once	TRBJ1-4	TGTTCCAGCAGCTCCTTAAACTCGCAACTGTTTTTT	CSSSSLNSQLFF
NA	TRBV19	NA	TRBJ1-1	TGTGCCAGTAGTATCCCAACTAGGAGGAACACTGAAGCTTTCTTT	CASSIPTRRNTEAFF
NA	TRBV18	NA	TRBJ2-1	TGTGCCAGCTCACCACCATCTAGCAGGACCTACAATGAGCAGTTCTTC	CASSPPSSRTYNEQFF
NA	TRBV19	NA	TRBJ1-5	TGTGCCAGTAGTATCAGGGACACTAATCAGCCCCAGCATTTT	CASSIRDTNQPQHF
TRBD2	TRBV19	NA	TRBJ2-1	TGTGCCAGTAGTCCCTGGACGAGCGGGGGATACTACAATGAGCAGTTCTTC	CASSPWTSGGYYNEQFF
NA	TRBV18	NA	TRBJ1-1	TGTGCCAGCTCACCTACAGAGGGAACTGAAGCTTTCTTT	CASSPTEGTEAFF
TRBD2	TRBV7-2	NA	TRBJ2-1	TGTGCCAGTAGCGTCCGCGGGGGGGCCAATGAGCAGTTCTTC	CASSVRGGANEQFF
NA	TRBV6-6	NA	TRBJ2-5	TGTGCCAGCAGTTACCCGGGGGTACAAGAGACCCAGTACTTC	CASSYPGVQETQYF
NA	TRBV6-4	NA	TRBJ1-2	TGTGCCAGCAGGCCTACAGCGGGCTATGGCTACACCTTC	CASRPTAGYGYTF
TRBD1	TRBV19	NA	TRBJ2-7	TGTGCCAGTAGTGAACCGGGACAGGCCTACGAGCAGTACTTC	CASSEPGQAYEQYF
NA	TRBV6-5	NA	TRBJ1-1	TGTGCCAGCAGGGCGTGGAGCGGGAGTCGGACTGAAGCTTTCTTT	CASRAWSGSRTEAFF
NA	TRBV29-1	NA	TRBJ2-7	TGCAGCGGACTCCGGGGCTACGAGCAGTACTTC	CSGLRGYEQYF
TRBD1	TRBV27	once	TRBJ1-2	TGTGCCAGCAGTTTAGGGCAGGGGGTTTATGGCTACACCTTC	CASSLGQGVYGYTF
NA	TRBV20-1	few	TRBJ1-2	TGCAGTGCTAGGGGGGGGTATGGCTACACCTTC	CSARGGYGYTF
TRBD2	TRBV9	NA	TRBJ2-5	TGTGCCAGCAGCGTACGGAGCGGGAGGACCCAAGAGACCCAGTACTTC	CASSVRSGRTQETQYF
NA	TRBV23-1	NA	TRBJ2-5	TGCGCCAGCACGAACCGCGTGGAGGGCTGCGAGACCCAGTACTTC	CASTNRVEGCETQYF
NA	TRBV29-1	few	TRBJ1-1	TGCAGCGGCCGACGGGGGAGCACTGAAGCTTTCTTT	CSGRRGSTEAFF
TRBD1	TRBV7-9	few	TRBJ2-7	TGTGCCAGCAGCTTGACGACAGGGGATAGCGAGCAGTACTTC	CASSLTTGDSEQYF
NA	TRBV9	NA	TRBJ2-5	TGTGCCAGCAGCGTAGAGGGGACACTCCAAGAGACCCAGTACTTC	CASSVEGTLQETQYF
NA	TRBV2	NA	TRBJ1-4	TGTGCCAGCAGTGTTTTCGGGTCTAATGAAAAACTGTTTTTT	CASSVFGSNEKLFF
TRBD1	TRBV5-5	NA	TRBJ2-2	TGTGCCAGCAGCTTGGCGGACAGGGGAAGTGCCACCGGGGAGCTGTTTTTT	CASSLADRGSATGELFF
NA	TRBV6-1	few	TRBJ1-6	TGTGCCGGCCGACTGGGTAATTCACCCCTCCACTTT	CAGRLGNSPLHF
TRBD1	TRBV10-3	NA	TRBJ2-7	TGTGCCACCGATGACAGGGGATCTACGGAGCAGTACTTC	CATDDRGSTEQYF
NA	TRBV2	few	TRBJ2-3	TGTGCCACCGGACTCCGCCCCAGCCCAGATTTT	CATGLRPSPDF
TRBD1	TRBV6-1	NA	TRBJ2-7	TGTGCCAGTCTAGAGACAGGGAATCACGAGCAGTACTTC	CASLETGNHEQYF
TRBD2	TRBV19	NA	TRBJ2-2	TGTGCCAGTAGTCCAAGACTAGCGGGGGGGCCATTCACCGGGGAGCTGTTTTTT	CASSPRLAGGPFTGELFF
NA	TRBV10-3	NA	TRBJ1-1	TGTGCCATCAGTGAGACACAGGGAAAGGACACTGAAGCTTTCTTT	CAISETQGKDTEAFF